These 14 T cell receptor beta chains came from one sample sequenced in a study of OX40 agonist ivuxolimab in advanced cancers. Profiled with immunoSEQ multiplex PCR; TCRdb holds only in-frame clones, not every one. The sample records 9,500 to 15,000 clones, about four fifths being singletons. The sample here was CD4+ or CD8+ T cells sorted from blood, taken in a trial of the OX40 agonist ivuxolimab. The receptor source for this set is an adult with an advanced solid tumor such as melanoma, head and neck, liver or kidney cancer.

The rearrangement uses TRBV7-9 and TRBJ1-1, with a tentative D call TRBD1 (5 bases). Germline lookup yields CDR1 SEHNR and CDR2 FQNEAQ (reference sequence). CDR3 length equals 14 residues. Deletions cut 5 bases from V and 1 base from J, with 11 bases between. The DNA of the CDR3 is TGTGCCAGCAGCCCCACGGGGGAGAACACTGAAGCTTTCTTT. Protein sequence: CASSPTGENTEAFF.

This rearrangement joins TRBV5-6 to TRBJ1-2, with D unresolved. The CDR3 has 14 residues. Trimming shortened V by 4 bases and J by 8 bases, and 18 bases separated the two germline ends. Per the germline V gene, CDR1 is SGHDT and CDR2 is YYEEEE. CDR3 DNA sequence: TGTGCCAGCAGCCTCGGACCACTCGGAGGCGGCTACACCTTC. This codes for CASSLGPLGGGYTF.

This clone has more than one count but fewer than ten. The J gene is TRBJ2-7, the V gene TRBV14; no clear D. The CDR3 consists of 13 residues. Germline V gives CDR1 SGHDN, CDR2 FVKESK. The ends were cut back, 0 bases at V and 3 bases at J, with 6 bases in the middle. DNA for the CDR3: TGTGCCAGCAGCCAAGATGGTTACTACGAGCAGTACTTC. Protein sequence: CASSQDGYYEQYF.

CDR3 amino acids: CASSEARHFTDTQYF. Written as DNA, the CDR3 is TGTGCCAGCAGTGAAGCGCGGCACTTTACAGATACGCAGTATTTT. The rearrangement joins TRBV2 to TRBJ2-3, with D uncertain. There are 15 residues in the CDR3. Germline V gene lookup returns CDR1 SNHLY and CDR2 FYNNEI. With 0 bases removed from V and 3 bases from J, the gap between germline ends came to 10 bases.

This clone was detected only once. The chain employs TRBV5-6 and TRBJ2-5; possible D gene TRBD2, 6 bases. The CDR3 contains 14 residues. V shed 7 bases and J shed 0 bases, with 13 bases lying between them. CDR1 and CDR2 from the germline V gene are SGHDT and YYEEEE. CDR3 DNA sequence: TGTGCCAGCGAAACACGGGGGTACCAAGAGACCCAGTACTTC. This gives the protein CASETRGYQETQYF.

V usage is TRBV14 and J usage is TRBJ1-1, with a tentative D call TRBD1 (6 bases). Trimming pared 5 bases from V and 1 base from J, leaving 17 bases between. This CDR3 comprises 16 residues. The V gene's germline CDR1 is SGHDN and CDR2 FVKESK. CDR3: CASSEGETGPNTEAFF. CDR3 nucleotides: TGTGCCAGCAGCGAGGGGGAGACGGGGCCGAACACTGAAGCTTTCTTT. Variable domain in full (rest from reference TRBV14 and TRBJ1-1): EAGVTQFPSHSVIEKGQTVTLRCDPISGHDNLYWYRRVMGKEIKFLLHFVKESKQDESGMPNNRFLAERTGGTYSTLKVQPAELEDSGVYFCASSEGETGPNTEAFFGQGTRLTVV.

CDR3 protein: CASSSRPGLFSYEQYF. The CDR3 DNA reads as TGTGCCAGCAGTTCTCGACCGGGACTATTCTCCTACGAGCAGTACTTC. The J gene is TRBJ2-7, the V gene TRBV2, with TRBD2 matching 7 bases. CDR1 and CDR2 (germline): SNHLY, FYNNEI. The V gene end was trimmed by 5 bases and the J gene end by 0 bases; junction bases not matched to a gene: 10. The CDR3 consists of 16 residues.

The gene calls are TRBV27 and TRBJ2-3, with 16 nucleotides matching TRBD2. Germline CDR1 is MNHEY and CDR2 is SMNVEV (reference sequence). CDR3 length: 20 amino acids. V shed 0 bases and J 3 bases; nucleotides not matched to a gene: 9. The chain's CDR3 is CASSLSPGTSGRAETDTQYF. In DNA form, the CDR3 reads TGTGCCAGCAGTTTATCCCCCGGGACTAGCGGGAGGGCCGAGACAGATACGCAGTATTTT.

This clone was recorded only once. The chain recombines TRBV19 with TRBJ1-6, with TRBD1 identical over 9 bases. This CDR3 contains 15 residues. J lost 9 bases, V lost 4 bases, and 7 bases had no gene match. The V gene's germline CDR1 is LNHDA and CDR2 SQIVND (reference sequence). The CDR3 region is CASSTRDRGSSPLHF. In DNA form, the CDR3 reads TGTGCCAGTAGTACCCGAGACAGGGGGAGTTCACCCCTCCACTTT. Looking up the rest from reference TRBV19 and TRBJ1-6 gives the full variable domain: DGGITQSPKYLFRKEGQNVTLSCEQNLNHDAMYWYRQDPGQGLRLIYYSQIVNDFQKGDIAEGYSVSREKKESFPLTVTSAQKNPTAFYLCASSTRDRGSSPLHFGNGTRLTVT.

The chain recombines TRBV7-9 with TRBJ1-1; D unresolved. Germline V gene data show CDR1 as SEHNR and CDR2 as FQNEAQ (reference sequence). The CDR3 runs to 16 residues. Deletions cut 5 bases from V and 1 base from J, with 17 bases between. CDR3: CASSKPTRDRNTEAFF. CDR3 in DNA: TGTGCCAGCAGCAAACCGACACGGGATAGGAACACTGAAGCTTTCTTT.

Concerning this clone itself: An end of the junction differs from the germline gene, which may be a read error. The rearrangement uses TRBV7-2 and TRBJ1-1, with D unclear. This CDR3 has 19 amino acids. Germline V gene sequence: CDR1 SGHTA, CDR2 FQGNSA. The CDR3: CASTLGILNRVSMGTEAFF. In nucleotides, the CDR3 is TGTGCCAGCACCTTAGGGATTCTAAACAGAGTTTCAATGGGCACTGAAGCTTTCTTT.

The rearrangement joins TRBV2 to TRBJ1-2; D not certain. The CDR3 is 13 residues long. CDR1 SNHLY and CDR2 FYNNEI come from the germline V gene. Trimming shortened V by 1 base and J by 8 bases, and 11 bases separated the two germline ends. CDR3 coding DNA: TGTGCCAGCAGTGAAGGCTTGGGAAACGGCTACACCTTC. Translating it yields CASSEGLGNGYTF.

The chain recombines TRBV27 with TRBJ1-5; 7 nucleotides align to TRBD1. The junction had 9 bases not matched to a gene; V was cut back by 10 bases and J by 6 bases. Germline V gives CDR1 MNHEY, CDR2 SMNVEV (reference sequence). CDR3 length: 13 amino acids. The CDR3, as DNA: TGTGCCAACAGACAGGGCCAGGGTCAGCCCCAGCATTTT. Translating it yields CANRQGQGQPQHF.

This chain connects TRBV6-1 to TRBJ1-2, with TRBD1 identical over 8 bases. J lost 12 bases, V lost 10 bases, and 4 bases had no gene match. Germline V CDR1 and CDR2: MNHNS, SASEGT. This CDR3 region has 9 residues. CDR3 DNA: TGTGCCATAGACAGGGGCGACACCTTC. Translation: CAIDRGDTF.